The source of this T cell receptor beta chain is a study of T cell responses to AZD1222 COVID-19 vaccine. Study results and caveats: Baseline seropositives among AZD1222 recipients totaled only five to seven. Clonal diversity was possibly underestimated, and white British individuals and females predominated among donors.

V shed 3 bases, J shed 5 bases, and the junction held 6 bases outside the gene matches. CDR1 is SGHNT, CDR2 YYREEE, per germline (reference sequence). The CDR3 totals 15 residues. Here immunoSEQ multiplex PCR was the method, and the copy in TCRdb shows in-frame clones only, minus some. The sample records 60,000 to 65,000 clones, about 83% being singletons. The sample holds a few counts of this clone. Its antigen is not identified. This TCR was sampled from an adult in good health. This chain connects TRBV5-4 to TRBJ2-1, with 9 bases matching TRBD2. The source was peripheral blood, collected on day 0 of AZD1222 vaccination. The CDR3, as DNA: TGTGCCAGCAGCTCGGGGACTAGCAGGGACAATGAGCAGTTCTTC. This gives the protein CASSSGTSRDNEQFF.